These 13 T cell receptor beta chains share one sample of origin, sequenced in a study of blood T cell repertoires in COVID-19 (dated by TCRdb to about 2020). Library prep was done by the immunoSEQ multiplex PCR assay. Imported from immuneACCESS, the table was reduced by TCRdb to in-frame sequences with V and J called. These copies leave out some clones; in studies compared against another copy, an unresolved V gene accounts for under half, and the cause of the remainder is not known. The sample profile shows fewer than 180,000 clones; approximately 83% of them were found once. The ten largest clonotypes hold less than 3.5% of the sample. Sequenced: peripheral blood. Source of these receptors: a man between 65 and 85 years old with acute or convalescent COVID-19.

This clone was recorded only once. The V and J genes are TRBV10-2 and TRBJ1-4; no clear D. This CDR3 spans 12 amino acids. V was pared by 2 bases and J by 11 bases, with 9 bases between. The germline V gene has CDR1 WSHSY and CDR2 SAAADI. The CDR3 DNA is TGCGCCAGCAGTGAGATCAGTTGGAAACTGTTTTTT. Amino acid sequence: CASSEISWKLFF.

The chain joins TRBV9 to TRBJ1-5, with 8 bases matching TRBD1. CDR1 and CDR2 from the germline V gene are SGDLS and YYNGEE. The V segment lost 2 bases and the J segment 5 bases; nucleotides outside the gene matches: 0. The CDR3 is made up of 13 amino acids. CDR3 sequence: CASSVGQDQPQHF. Here the CDR3 DNA reads TGTGCCAGCAGCGTGGGACAGGATCAGCCCCAGCATTTT.

The chain couples TRBV10-2 to TRBJ1-1; 7 bases are a match to TRBD1. The CDR3 extends over 13 amino acids. Germline values: CDR1 WSHSY, CDR2 SAAADI. With 3 bases clipped from V and 10 bases from J, the junction kept 8 bases outside the gene matches. CDR3 amino acids: CASSEGGLGGAFF. DNA of the CDR3: TGCGCCAGCAGTGAAGGGGGCTTAGGTGGAGCTTTCTTT.

The V gene is TRBV28, the J gene TRBJ2-7; TRBD2 matches 12 bases. The J segment lost 0 bases and the V segment lost 0 bases, leaving 12 bases of the junction unmatched. Looked up from germline, CDR1 is MDHEN and CDR2 is SYDVKM. This CDR3 comprises 20 residues. The CDR3 DNA reads as TGTGCCAGCAGTTTATGGTCCCGTATAGAGACTAGCGGGAGCTCCTACGAGCAGTACTTC. Amino acid sequence: CASSLWSRIETSGSSYEQYF.

This clone appeared a few times. The genes are TRBV18 and TRBJ2-1, with 13 bases lining up with TRBD2. The V and J ends lost 2 bases and 4 bases, in that order; junction bases with no gene match: 5. CDR3 length: 17 amino acids. Germline values: CDR1 KGHSH, CDR2 LQKENI. The CDR3 loop is CASSPWTSGSLYNEQFF. DNA of the CDR3: TGTGCCAGCTCACCATGGACTAGCGGGAGCCTATACAATGAGCAGTTCTTC.

This chain connects TRBV29-1 to TRBJ2-3; 8 nucleotides align to TRBD1. CDR3 length: 14 residues. Germline trimming cut 6 bases from V and 0 bases from J; bases unmatched to any gene: 5. Germline CDR1 and CDR2: SQVTM and ANQGSEA. The chain's CDR3 is CSVQGATSTDTQYF. For the CDR3, the DNA is TGCAGCGTCCAGGGGGCCACTAGCACAGATACGCAGTATTTT.

The chain combines TRBV5-6 with TRBJ2-7; 7 nucleotides agree with TRBD2. Germline values: CDR1 SGHDT, CDR2 YYEEEE. The CDR3 runs to 13 residues. V lost 2 bases, J lost 6 bases, and 5 bases stayed unmatched. The CDR3 protein is CASSFRLAGEQYF. CDR3 DNA: TGTGCCAGCAGCTTCCGACTAGCCGGCGAGCAGTACTTC.

V usage is TRBV28 and J usage is TRBJ2-5, with D possibly matching TRBD2 (5 bases). The CDR3 runs 12 residues. Trimming took off 7 bases at V and 4 bases at J, with 10 bases between the two ends. Germline assignment: CDR1 MDHEN and CDR2 SYDVKM. The CDR3 DNA reads TGTGCCAGCAAAGAGGGATTAGAGACCCAGTACTTC. Amino acids: CASKEGLETQYF.

The V call is TRBV5-1, the J call TRBJ1-2; 9 bases map to TRBD1. With V trimmed by 0 bases and J by 3 bases, 12 bases remained unmatched. CDR1 and CDR2 (germline): SGHRS, YFSETQ. The CDR3 sequence is 18 residues long. CDR3 sequence (DNA): TGCGCCAGCAGCTTGGCCGGGACAGGGAAATTTGTCGACTATGGCTACACCTTC. Residues: CASSLAGTGKFVDYGYTF.

The V call is TRBV18, the J call TRBJ2-7; 11 positions match TRBD1. The CDR3 length is 16 residues. Trimming removed 3 bases from V and 1 base from J; junction bases left unmatched: 5. Germline CDR1 and CDR2: KGHSH and LQKENI. The CDR3 region is CASSPRDRGLSYEQYF. As DNA, the CDR3 is TGTGCCAGCTCACCCCGGGACAGGGGGTTATCCTACGAGCAGTACTTC.

This clone showed up just a few times. The rearrangement links TRBV7-2 to TRBJ2-7; 10 nucleotides match TRBD2. In germline, CDR1 is SGHTA, CDR2 FQGNSA. The CDR3 extends over 15 amino acids. The V segment lost 5 bases and the J segment 3 bases; nucleotides outside the gene matches: 7. CDR3 nucleotide sequence: TGTGCCAGCAGCCTGGATTTAGCGGGAGGCTACGAGCAGTACTTC. Translation: CASSLDLAGGYEQYF.

V is TRBV19 and J is TRBJ2-1, with TRBD2 matching 14 bases. The CDR3 runs 15 residues. Losses at the gene ends were 7 bases for V and 9 bases for J; bases not matched to a gene: 8. Germline lookup yields CDR1 LNHDA and CDR2 SQIVND (reference sequence). CDR3: CASTAGLAGGGEQFF. CDR3 DNA sequence: TGTGCCAGTACCGCAGGACTAGCGGGAGGAGGTGAGCAGTTCTTC.

The chain uses TRBV2 and TRBJ2-1; 14 bases fit TRBD2. V lost 7 bases and J lost 1; bases outside the gene matches: 3. Germline V lookup: CDR1 SNHLY, CDR2 FYNNEI. This CDR3 region has 16 residues. The CDR3 protein is CASIWTSGRSYNEQFF. CDR3 nucleotides: TGTGCCAGCATCTGGACTAGCGGGAGGTCCTACAATGAGCAGTTCTTC. The full variable domain, completed using reference TRBV2 and TRBJ2-1, is EPEVTQTPSHQVTQMGQEVILRCVPISNHLYFYWYRQILGQKVEFLVSFYNNEISEKSEIFDDQFSVERPDGSNFTLKIRSTKLEDSAMYFCASIWTSGRSYNEQFFGPGTRLTVL.